Below, 17 T cell receptor beta chains from the same sample are listed, as sequenced in a study of blood T cell repertoires in COVID-19. Assay: immunoSEQ multiplex PCR; the TCRdb copy retains only in-frame clones and omits some. The sample has approximately 58,000 clones; 84% are singletons. Input material: peripheral blood. These receptor sequences come from a woman in her fifties or sixties with acute or convalescent COVID-19.

J is TRBJ1-2 and V is TRBV4-2; D remains unclear. This CDR3 has 12 residues. CDR1 LGHNA and CDR2 YNFKEQ come from the germline V gene. The ends were cut back, 0 bases at V and 6 bases at J, with 5 bases in the middle. The CDR3 protein is CASSQEQHGYTF. Here the CDR3 DNA reads TGTGCCAGCAGCCAAGAACAGCATGGCTACACCTTC.

The rearrangement uses TRBV18 and TRBJ2-3; D perhaps matches TRBD1 (6 bases). V lost 2 bases and J lost 0, with 9 bases in between. CDR3 length: 15 amino acids. Looked up from germline, CDR1 is KGHSH and CDR2 is LQKENI. The CDR3 region is CASSPVRGSTDTQYF. For the CDR3, the DNA is TGTGCCAGCTCACCAGTCAGGGGTAGCACAGATACGCAGTATTTT.

The gene calls are TRBV29-1 and TRBJ1-2, with no clear D. Germline assignment: CDR1 SQVTM and CDR2 ANQGSEA. Trimming took 4 bases from V and 3 from J, leaving 12 bases between them. The CDR3 has 13 amino acids. This CDR3 reads CSVVQQSDYGYTF. The CDR3 bases are TGCAGCGTTGTGCAACAGTCGGACTATGGCTACACCTTC.

This chain connects TRBV6-2 or TRBV6-3 to TRBJ1-5; D possibly corresponds to TRBD1 (5 bases). The germline V and J ends were trimmed by 4 bases and 0 bases, with 19 bases remaining between them. The CDR3 is made up of 18 amino acids. CDR1 MNHEY and CDR2 SVGEGT come from the germline V gene. The CDR3 sequence is CASSSPSNRINSNQPQHF. CDR3 in DNA: TGTGCCAGCAGTTCCCCTAGTAACAGGATTAATAGCAATCAGCCCCAGCATTTT.

This chain uses TRBV6-5 with TRBJ1-1; maybe TRBD1 (5 bases). The germline V gene has CDR1 MNHEY and CDR2 SVGAGI. This CDR3 has 14 residues. The germline V and J ends were trimmed by 7 bases and 0 bases, with 12 bases remaining between them. The CDR3 coding sequence is TGTGCCAGCATTACCGGGGGGATGAACACTGAAGCTTTCTTT. Translated, it gives CASITGGMNTEAFF.

This clone was observed a single time. This chain connects TRBV5-1 to TRBJ1-5; 7 bases are a match to TRBD1. This CDR3 comprises 14 residues. CDR1 is SGHRS and CDR2 is YFSETQ in the germline V gene. V dropped 3 bases and J dropped 3; count of bases not matched to a gene: 3. The CDR3 sequence is CASSSGQSNQPQHF. CDR3 in DNA: TGCGCCAGCAGCTCGGGACAGTCCAATCAGCCCCAGCATTTT.

This clone was detected only once. CDR3 protein: CACCPGAQDTEAFF. The CDR3 nucleotides read TGTGCCTGTTGTCCTGGGGCCCAGGACACTGAAGCTTTCTTT. The V and J genes are TRBV19 and TRBJ1-1, with D perhaps TRBD1 (5 bases). V was trimmed by 11 bases and J by 3 bases, leaving 19 bases between them. Germline values: CDR1 LNHDA, CDR2 SQIVND (reference sequence). CDR3 length: 14 residues.

The V call is TRBV18, the J call TRBJ1-1; unclear D gene. Germline CDR1 is KGHSH and CDR2 is LQKENI. This CDR3 contains 14 residues. Trimming left V 6 bases short and J 2 bases short, with 13 bases between. The chain's CDR3 is CASSYREGNTEAFF. CDR3 nucleotide sequence: TGTGCCAGCTCTTATAGAGAGGGAAACACTGAAGCTTTCTTT.

V usage is TRBV9 and J usage is TRBJ1-1; TRBD1 might be the D (5 bases). Trimming shortened V by 0 bases and J by 1 base, and 16 bases separated the two germline ends. The germline gives CDR1 SGDLS, CDR2 YYNGEE. This CDR3 spans 17 amino acids. The CDR3 DNA reads as TGTGCCAGCAGCGTAGAGGACACCTTTAACCCGAACACTGAAGCTTTCTTT. It yields the protein CASSVEDTFNPNTEAFF.

V and J are TRBV9 and TRBJ2-3, with 7 bases identical to TRBD2. The CDR3 runs to 15 residues. V dropped 2 bases and J dropped 2; count of bases not matched to a gene: 5. Per the germline V gene, CDR1 is SGDLS and CDR2 is YYNGEE. The CDR3 sequence: CASSVIGTNTDTQYF. The DNA for the CDR3 is TGTGCCAGCAGCGTTATCGGGACTAACACAGATACGCAGTATTTT.

The sample holds a few counts of this clone. This chain's CDR3 is CASSSGGALQETQYF. The CDR3 nucleotides read TGTGCCAGCAGTTCAGGGGGCGCGCTGCAAGAGACCCAGTACTTC. The chain combines TRBV5-5 with TRBJ2-5, with TRBD1 matching over 8 bases. Trimming took 5 bases from V and 2 from J; bases not matched to a gene: 8. The CDR3 is 15 amino acids. Looked up from germline, CDR1 is SGHKS and CDR2 is YYEKEE (reference sequence).

The gene calls are TRBV19 and TRBJ1-6; 7 bases are shared with TRBD1. The CDR3 loop spans 13 amino acids. Germline assignment: CDR1 LNHDA and CDR2 SQIVND (reference sequence). Germline trimming cut 4 bases from V and 8 bases from J; bases unmatched to any gene: 2. Here the CDR3 DNA reads TGTGCCAGTAGTAGCGACAGGGATTCACCCCTCCACTTT. Amino acids: CASSSDRDSPLHF.

This chain uses TRBV5-4 with TRBJ1-5; D may be TRBD1 (5 bases). CDR3 length equals 17 residues. CDR1 and CDR2 (germline): SGHNT, YYREEE (reference sequence). Trimming stripped 2 bases from V and 0 bases from J, with 15 bases between. The CDR3 DNA follows: TGTGCCAGCAGCTTCAGCTTGGCCAGGGATAGCAATCAGCCCCAGCATTTT. Translated, it gives CASSFSLARDSNQPQHF.

This clone was seen a few times. The chain has TRBV21-1 and TRBJ1-5; the listed D gene, TRBD1, was not tested against the DNA. TRBV21-1 corresponds to a pseudogene. CDR3 length: 18 amino acids. This CDR3 is CASSKGDSNFDSNQPQHF. For the CDR3, the DNA is TGTGCCAGCAGCAAAGGGGACAGTAATTTCGATAGCAATCAGCCCCAGCATTTT.

This chain connects TRBV5-5 to TRBJ1-2; the match to TRBD1 covers 9 bases. Germline CDR1 reads SGHKS; CDR2 reads YYEKEE (reference sequence). The CDR3 covers 15 residues. With V trimmed by 0 bases and J by 4 bases, 4 bases remained unmatched. DNA for the CDR3: TGTGCCAGCAGCTTGGAGGGACAGGGAAGCTATGGCTACACCTTC. Translated, it gives CASSLEGQGSYGYTF.

V usage is TRBV5-5 and J usage is TRBJ2-2; maybe TRBD1 (5 bases). Germline CDR1 reads SGHKS; CDR2 reads YYEKEE (reference sequence). The CDR3 is 15 amino acids. Trimming pared 4 bases from V and 6 bases from J, leaving 16 bases between. The CDR3 here is CASSIDSSLPGELFF. DNA of the CDR3: TGTGCCAGCAGCATCGACAGTAGCTTACCCGGGGAGCTGTTTTTT.

The V call is TRBV5-6, the J call TRBJ1-4; D gene ambiguous. V shed 1 base and J shed 4 bases, with 14 bases lying between them. The CDR3 extends over 16 amino acids. Germline V gene sequence: CDR1 SGHDT, CDR2 YYEEEE. CDR3 DNA sequence: TGTGCCAGCAGCTTGTTGGACGAGGGTTTTAATGAAAAACTGTTTTTT. Its translation is CASSLLDEGFNEKLFF.